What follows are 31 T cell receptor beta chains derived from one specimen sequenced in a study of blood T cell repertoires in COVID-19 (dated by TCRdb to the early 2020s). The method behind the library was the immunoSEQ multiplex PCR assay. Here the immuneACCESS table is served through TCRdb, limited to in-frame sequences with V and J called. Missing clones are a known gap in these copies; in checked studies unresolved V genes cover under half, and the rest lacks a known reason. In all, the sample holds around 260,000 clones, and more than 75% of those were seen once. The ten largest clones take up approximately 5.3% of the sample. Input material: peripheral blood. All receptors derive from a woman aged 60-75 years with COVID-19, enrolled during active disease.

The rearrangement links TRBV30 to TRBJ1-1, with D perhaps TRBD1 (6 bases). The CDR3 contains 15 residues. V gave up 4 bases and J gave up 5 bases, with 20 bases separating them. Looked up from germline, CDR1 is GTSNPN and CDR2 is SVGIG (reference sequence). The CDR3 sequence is CAWMPFTRGKTEAFF. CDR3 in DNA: TGTGCCTGGATGCCATTCACTAGGGGGAAGACTGAAGCTTTCTTT.

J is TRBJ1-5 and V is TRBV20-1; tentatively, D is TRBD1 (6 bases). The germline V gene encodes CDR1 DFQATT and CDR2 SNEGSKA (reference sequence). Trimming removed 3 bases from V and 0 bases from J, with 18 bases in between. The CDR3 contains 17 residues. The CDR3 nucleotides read TGCAGTGCTAGTTCTGCTTTCCCGGACAGTAGCAATCAGCCCCAGCATTTT. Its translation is CSASSAFPDSSNQPQHF.

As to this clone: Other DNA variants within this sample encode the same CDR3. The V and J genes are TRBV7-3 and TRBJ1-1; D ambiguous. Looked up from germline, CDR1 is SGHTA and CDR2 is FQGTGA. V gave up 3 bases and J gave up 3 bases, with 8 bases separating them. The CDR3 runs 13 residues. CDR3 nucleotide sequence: TGTGCCAGCAGCTTCGGCGGGTACACTGAAGCTTTCTTT. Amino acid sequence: CASSFGGYTEAFF.

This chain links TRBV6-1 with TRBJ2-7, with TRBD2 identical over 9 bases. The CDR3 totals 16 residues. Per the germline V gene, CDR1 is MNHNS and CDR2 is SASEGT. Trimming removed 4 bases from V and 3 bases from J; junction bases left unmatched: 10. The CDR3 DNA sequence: TGTGCCAGCAGTGTCGGTCTAGCGGGACCCCGCTACGAGCAGTACTTC. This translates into CASSVGLAGPRYEQYF.

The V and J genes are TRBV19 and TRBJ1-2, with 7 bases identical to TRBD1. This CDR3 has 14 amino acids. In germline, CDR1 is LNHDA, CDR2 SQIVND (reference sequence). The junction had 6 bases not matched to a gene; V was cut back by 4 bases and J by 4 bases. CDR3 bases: TGTGCCAGTAGTACCCCGGGACAGATCTATGGCTACACCTTC. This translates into CASSTPGQIYGYTF.

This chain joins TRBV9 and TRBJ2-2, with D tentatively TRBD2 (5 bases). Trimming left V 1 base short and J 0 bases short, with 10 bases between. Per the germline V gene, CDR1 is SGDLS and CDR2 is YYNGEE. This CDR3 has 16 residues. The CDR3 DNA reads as TGTGCCAGCAGCGTAAAGCTAGCCGCGAACACCGGGGAGCTGTTTTTT. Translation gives CASSVKLAANTGELFF.

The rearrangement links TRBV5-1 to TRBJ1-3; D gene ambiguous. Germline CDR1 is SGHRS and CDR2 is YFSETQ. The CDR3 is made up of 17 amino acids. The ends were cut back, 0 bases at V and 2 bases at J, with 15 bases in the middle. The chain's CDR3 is CASSLVISRVPGNTIYF. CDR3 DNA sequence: TGCGCCAGCAGCTTGGTAATAAGCCGGGTCCCTGGAAACACCATATATTTT.

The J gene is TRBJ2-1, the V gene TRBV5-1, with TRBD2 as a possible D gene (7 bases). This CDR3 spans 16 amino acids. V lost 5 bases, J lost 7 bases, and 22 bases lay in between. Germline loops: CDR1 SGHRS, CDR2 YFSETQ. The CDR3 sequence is CASSSTTGIGGNEQFF. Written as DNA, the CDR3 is TGCGCCAGCAGTTCCACTACAGGGATCGGGGGGAATGAGCAGTTCTTC.

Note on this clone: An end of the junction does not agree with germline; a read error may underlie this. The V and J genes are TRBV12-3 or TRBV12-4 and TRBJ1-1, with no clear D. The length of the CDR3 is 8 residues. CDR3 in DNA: TGTGCCAGCAGCCCAGCGGCTTTT. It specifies CASSPAAF.

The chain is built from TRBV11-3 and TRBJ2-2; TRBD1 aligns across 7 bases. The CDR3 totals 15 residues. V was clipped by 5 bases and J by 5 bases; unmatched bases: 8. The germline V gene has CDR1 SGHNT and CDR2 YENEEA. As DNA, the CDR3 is TGTGCCAGCAGCCCGAGACAGGGTGGAACCGGGGAGCTGTTTTTT. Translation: CASSPRQGGTGELFF.

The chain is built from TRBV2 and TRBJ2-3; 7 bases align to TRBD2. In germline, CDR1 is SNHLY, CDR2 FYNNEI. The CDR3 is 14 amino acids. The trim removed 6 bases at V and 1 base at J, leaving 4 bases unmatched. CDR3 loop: CASSLAARTDTQYF. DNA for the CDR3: TGTGCCAGCAGCCTAGCGGCCCGCACAGATACGCAGTATTTT.

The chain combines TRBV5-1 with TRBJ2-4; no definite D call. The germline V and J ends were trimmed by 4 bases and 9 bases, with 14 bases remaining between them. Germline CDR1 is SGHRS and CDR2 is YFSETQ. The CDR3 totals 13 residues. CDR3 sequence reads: CASSTGSWSIQYF. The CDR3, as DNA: TGCGCCAGCAGCACCGGATCGTGGAGCATTCAGTACTTC. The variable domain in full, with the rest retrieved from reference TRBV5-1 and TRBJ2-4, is KAGVTQTPRYLIKTRGQQVTLSCSPISGHRSVSWYQQTPGQGLQFLFEYFSETQRNKGNFPGRFSGRQFSNSRSEMNVSTLELGDSALYLCASSTGSWSIQYFGAGTRLSVL.

CDR3 in amino acids: CASSLETSLNTGELFF. CDR3 DNA sequence: TGTGCCAGCAGCCTTGAGACTAGCCTTAACACCGGGGAGCTGTTTTTT. The chain carries TRBV5-4 and TRBJ2-2, with 7 nucleotides matching TRBD2. The length of the CDR3 is 16 residues. The germline CDR1 and CDR2 sequences are SGHNT and YYREEE (reference sequence). J lost 2 bases, V lost 4 bases, and 8 bases had no gene match. Based on the CDR3 plus reference TRBV5-4 and TRBJ2-2, the full variable domain is ETGVTQSPTHLIKTRGQQVTLRCSSQSGHNTVSWYQQALGQGPQFIFQYYREEENGRGNFPPRFSGLQFPNYSSELNVNALELDDSALYLCASSLETSLNTGELFFGEGSRLTVL.

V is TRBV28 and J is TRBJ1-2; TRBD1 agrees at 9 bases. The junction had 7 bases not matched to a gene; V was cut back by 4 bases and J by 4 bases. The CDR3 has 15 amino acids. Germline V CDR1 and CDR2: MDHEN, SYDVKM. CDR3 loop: CASSSGQGFFYGYTF. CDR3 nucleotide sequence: TGTGCCAGCAGTTCGGGACAGGGTTTTTTCTATGGCTACACCTTC.

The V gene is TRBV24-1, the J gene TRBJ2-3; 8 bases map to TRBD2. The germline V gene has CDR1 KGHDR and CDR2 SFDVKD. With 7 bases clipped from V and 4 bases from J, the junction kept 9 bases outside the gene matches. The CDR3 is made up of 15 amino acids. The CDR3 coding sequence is TGTGCCACCAGAATGGGAGCGGGAGCTGCAGATACGCAGTATTTT. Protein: CATRMGAGAADTQYF.

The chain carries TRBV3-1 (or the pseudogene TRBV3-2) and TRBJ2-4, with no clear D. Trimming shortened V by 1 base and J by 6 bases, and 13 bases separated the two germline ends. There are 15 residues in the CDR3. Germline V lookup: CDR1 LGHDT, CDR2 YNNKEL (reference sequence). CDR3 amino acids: CASSQVTVSGNIQYF. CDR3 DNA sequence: TGTGCCAGCAGCCAAGTGACGGTCTCGGGAAACATTCAGTACTTC.

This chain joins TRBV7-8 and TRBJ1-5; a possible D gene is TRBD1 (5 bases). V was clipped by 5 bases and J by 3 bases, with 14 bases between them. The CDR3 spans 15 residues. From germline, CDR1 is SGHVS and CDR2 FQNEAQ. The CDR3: CASSIDTGVNQPQHF. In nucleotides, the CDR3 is TGTGCCAGCAGCATAGATACAGGAGTCAATCAGCCCCAGCATTTT.

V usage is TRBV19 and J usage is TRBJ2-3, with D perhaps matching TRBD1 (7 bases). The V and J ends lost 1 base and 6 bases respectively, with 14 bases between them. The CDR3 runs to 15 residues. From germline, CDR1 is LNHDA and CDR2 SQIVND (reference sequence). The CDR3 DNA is TGTGCCAGTAGTATAGCCAGGGGGGCGGTGGATACGCAGTATTTT. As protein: CASSIARGAVDTQYF.

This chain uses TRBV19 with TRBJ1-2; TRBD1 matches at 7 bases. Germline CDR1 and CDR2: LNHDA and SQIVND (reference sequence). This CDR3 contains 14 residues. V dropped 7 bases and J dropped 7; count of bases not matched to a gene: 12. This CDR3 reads CASTGTDLPSGYTF. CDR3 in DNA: TGTGCCAGTACCGGGACAGATCTCCCAAGTGGCTACACCTTC.

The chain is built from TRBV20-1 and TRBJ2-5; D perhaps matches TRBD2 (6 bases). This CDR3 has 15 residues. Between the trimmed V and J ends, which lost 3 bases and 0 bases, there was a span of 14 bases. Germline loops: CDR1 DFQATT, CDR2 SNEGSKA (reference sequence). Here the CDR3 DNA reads TGCAGTGCTAGTGGTAGCGGAGCCTACCAAGAGACCCAGTACTTC. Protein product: CSASGSGAYQETQYF.

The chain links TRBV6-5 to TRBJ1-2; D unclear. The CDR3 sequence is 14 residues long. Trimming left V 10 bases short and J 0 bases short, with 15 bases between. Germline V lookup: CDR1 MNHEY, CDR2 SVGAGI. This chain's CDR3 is CAIPPRATNYGYTF. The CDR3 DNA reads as TGTGCCATTCCCCCAAGAGCGACTAACTATGGCTACACCTTC.

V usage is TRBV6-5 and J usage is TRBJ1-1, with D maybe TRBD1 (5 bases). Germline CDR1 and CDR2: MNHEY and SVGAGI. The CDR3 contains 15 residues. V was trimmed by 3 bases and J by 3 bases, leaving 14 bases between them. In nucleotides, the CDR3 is TGTGCCAGCAGTTATTCGGGAGGGGAGGACACTGAAGCTTTCTTT. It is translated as CASSYSGGEDTEAFF.

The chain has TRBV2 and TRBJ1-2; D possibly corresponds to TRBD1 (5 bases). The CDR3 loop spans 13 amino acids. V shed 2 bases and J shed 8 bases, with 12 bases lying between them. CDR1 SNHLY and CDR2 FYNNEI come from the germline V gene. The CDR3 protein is CASSENRAGGYTF. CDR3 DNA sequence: TGTGCCAGCAGTGAAAATAGGGCAGGGGGCTACACCTTC.

CDR3 sequence reads: CASSTSGSTGELFF. Written as DNA, the CDR3 is TGTGCCAGCAGTACTAGCGGGAGCACCGGGGAGCTGTTTTTT. The chain carries TRBV6-4 and TRBJ2-2, with 11 bases lining up with TRBD2. This CDR3 comprises 14 residues. Germline loops: CDR1 MRHNA, CDR2 SNTAGT. The V gene end was trimmed by 5 bases and the J gene end by 4 bases; junction bases not matched to a gene: 0.

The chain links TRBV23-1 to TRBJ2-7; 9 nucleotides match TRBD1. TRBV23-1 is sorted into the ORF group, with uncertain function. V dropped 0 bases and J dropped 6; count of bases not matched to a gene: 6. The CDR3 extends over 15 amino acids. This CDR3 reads CASSQSGTGFSEQYF. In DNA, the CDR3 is TGCGCCAGCAGTCAATCGGGGACAGGGTTTTCCGAGCAGTACTTC.

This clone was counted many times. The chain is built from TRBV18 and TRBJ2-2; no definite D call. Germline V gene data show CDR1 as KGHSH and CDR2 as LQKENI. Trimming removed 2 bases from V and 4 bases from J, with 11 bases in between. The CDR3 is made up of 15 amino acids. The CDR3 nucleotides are TGTGCCAGCTCACCAGGCGGCAGAACCACCGGGGAGCTGTTTTTT. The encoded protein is CASSPGGRTTGELFF.

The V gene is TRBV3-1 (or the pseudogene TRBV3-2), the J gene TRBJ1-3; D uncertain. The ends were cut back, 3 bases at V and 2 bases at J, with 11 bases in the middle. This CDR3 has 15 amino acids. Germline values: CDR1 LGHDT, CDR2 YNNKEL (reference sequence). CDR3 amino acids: CASSHRGPAGNTIYF. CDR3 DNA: TGTGCCAGCAGCCACAGAGGGCCGGCTGGAAACACCATATATTTT.

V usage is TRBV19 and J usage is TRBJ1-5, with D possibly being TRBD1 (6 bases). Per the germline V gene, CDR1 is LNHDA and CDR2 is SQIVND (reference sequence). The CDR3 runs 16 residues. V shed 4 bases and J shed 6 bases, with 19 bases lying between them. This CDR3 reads CASSTLTGRSSQPQHF. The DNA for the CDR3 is TGTGCCAGTAGTACTCTCACAGGGAGAAGTAGTCAGCCCCAGCATTTT.

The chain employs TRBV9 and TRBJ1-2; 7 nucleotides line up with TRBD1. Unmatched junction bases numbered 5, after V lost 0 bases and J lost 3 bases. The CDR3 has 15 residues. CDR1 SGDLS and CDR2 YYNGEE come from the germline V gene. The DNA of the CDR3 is TGTGCCAGCAGCGTAGTTGGAGGGGGCGACTATGGCTACACCTTC. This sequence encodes CASSVVGGGDYGYTF. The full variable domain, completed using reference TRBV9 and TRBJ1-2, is DSGVTQTPKHLITATGQRVTLRCSPRSGDLSVYWYQQSLDQGLQFLIQYYNGEERAKGNILERFSAQQFPDLHSELNLSSLELGDSALYFCASSVVGGGDYGYTFGSGTRLTVV.

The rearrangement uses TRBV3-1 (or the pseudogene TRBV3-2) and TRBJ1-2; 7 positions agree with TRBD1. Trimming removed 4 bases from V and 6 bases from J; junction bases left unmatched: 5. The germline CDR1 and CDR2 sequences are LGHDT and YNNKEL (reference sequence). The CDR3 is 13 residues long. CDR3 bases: TGTGCCAGCAGCCCGACAGGGTGGGATGGCTACACCTTC. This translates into CASSPTGWDGYTF.

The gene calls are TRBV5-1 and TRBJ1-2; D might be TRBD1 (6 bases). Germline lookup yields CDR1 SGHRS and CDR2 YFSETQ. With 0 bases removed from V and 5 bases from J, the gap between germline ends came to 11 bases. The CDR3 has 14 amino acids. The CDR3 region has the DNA TGCGCCAGCAGCTTGGATGGGGGCGGGTATGGCTACACCTTC. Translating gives CASSLDGGGYGYTF.